The present entry profiles one TCR beta chain with its context. In this sample, this clone turned up once. Its cognate antigen has yet to be identified. Base qualities are missing; no much larger clone stands one base away. Using the immunoSEQ assay, the TCR beta chain CDR3 regions were sequenced from genomic DNA. Primers annealing to V and J segments amplified rearranged VDJ segments. The study's processing was this. The ImmunoSeq Analyzer software was used to compute clonality and richness metrics. Fisher's exact test, supplemented by a beta-binomial method for added stringency, was applied to identify differentially abundant clones between regions. TCRdb took over this immuneACCESS table, retaining in-frame rearrangements with V and J assigned. Such tables are incomplete; in checked studies, under half of the missing clones stem from an unresolved V gene, and the remainder is unexplained. The V and J calls and the clone size are those of that table, but D and trimming were determined from the DNA. Recorded for this sample are some 21,000 clones; around 73% of them occurred a single time. The ten largest make up about 18% of the sample.

The data originate from a study of intratumoral heterogeneity in liver cancer. At the level of the whole study: In the full cohort of more than twelve patients, the median age was roughly 63 years and the majority of patients were male. RNA-seq, DNA sequencing, TCR-seq and SNP array data from multiple regions of hepatocellular carcinoma specimens were combined in the study to investigate intratumor heterogeneity. The full cohort included more than 65 multiregional samples from about 15 HCC patients, consisting of roughly 50 tumoral regions and some 20 adjacent nontumoral regions. Study-wide conclusions, independent of this receptor: A relatively low patient number and under-sampled tumor-infiltrating lymphocyte representation were acknowledged by the authors as limitations.

Clipping removes 0 bases from V and 5 bases from J, with 2 as the unmatched junction base count. From cysteine to phenylalanine, the CDR3 is 15 amino acids long. The read is trimmed to its CDR3 DNA, 45 bases read in frame from base 1. The germline V gene (reference sequence) gives CDR1 as LNHDA and CDR2 as SQIVND. Every patient had early-stage hepatocellular carcinoma and went to surgical resection without receiving any prior therapy. Sampled areas lacked macroscopic evidence of necrosis or hemorrhage. In a couple of patients, TCR sequencing (ImmunoSeq) was performed on multiple regions. Each frozen resection tissue sample was taken at least 1 cm away from every other sample. Samples labelled N were derived from nontumoral liver tissue adjacent to the tumor. Genomic DNA was isolated from bulk tissue with the DNeasy blood and tissue kit.

The rearranged chain carries TRBV19 and TRBJ2-2; 8 central bases correspond to TRBD1. The sequence was collected from a woman in her 70s with hepatocellular carcinoma. The specimen was tumor-adjacent normal tissue, collected before any cancer treatment. The CDR3 corresponds to CASSIDTGGTGELFF. In nucleotides, the sequence is TGTGCCAGTAGTATAGACACAGGGGGAACCGGGGAGCTGTTTTTT.